This T cell receptor beta chain was identified during a study of low-dose radiotherapy and immunotherapy resistance in tumors. Enrollment required an advanced solid tumor negative for tumor-infiltrating lymphocytes. Points on this clonotype: At one boundary the junction diverges from the germline segment, which might be a read error.

Both TCRalpha and TCRbeta chains were reverse transcribed with V-gene-specific primers. A constant-region primer paired with the V-primer adapter amplified TCRs over approximately 19 PCR cycles. One entry per CDR3 protein, called by TCRdb with MiXCR from the reads. Of 7,500 to 10,000 distinct CDR3 sequences listed, roughly four fifths are singletons. CDR3 length: 15 residues. This sequence was found in a human donor with advanced metastatic prostate, ovarian, gallbladder or colorectal cancer (not recorded which). This table probably holds off-target reads from a library built for another chain. The rearrangement joins TRBV5-3 to TRBJ2-7, with 10 nucleotides matching TRBD1. TRBV5-3 carries the ORF label, with uncertain function. The DNA for the CDR3 is TGTGCCAGCAGCTTGTGGGACAGGGGAAGATACGAGCAGTACTTC. It specifies CASSLWDRGRYEQYF.